The 17 T cell receptor beta chains below come from one sample, sequenced in a study of T cells in narcolepsy. Libraries were prepared by immunoSEQ multiplex PCR; TCRdb keeps only in-frame clonotypes and omits some of them. Of some 32,000 clones listed, more than 70% were seen once; the top ten hold 1.2%. Sequenced input: CD45RA- memory CD4+ T cells from PBMCs. The receptor set was obtained from a human donor with narcolepsy.

V and J are TRBV28 and TRBJ1-4; TRBD1 matches at 8 bases. Trimming removed 3 bases from V and 2 bases from J; junction bases left unmatched: 2. This CDR3 has 15 amino acids. CDR1 is MDHEN, CDR2 SYDVKM, per germline. CDR3 region: CASSFRQGTNEKLFF. The CDR3 coding sequence is TGTGCCAGCAGTTTCCGACAGGGGACTAATGAAAAACTGTTTTTT.

CDR3: CASSDGGGQSEAFF. The CDR3 DNA reads TGTGCCAGCAGTGATGGGGGCGGCCAGTCCGAAGCTTTCTTT. V gene TRBV6-1 combines with J gene TRBJ1-1, with a possible D match to TRBD1 (6 bases). V lost 3 bases and J 8 bases, leaving 16 bases between the germline ends. CDR3 length: 14 amino acids. Germline V gene lookup returns CDR1 MNHNS and CDR2 SASEGT.

The genes are TRBV5-1 and TRBJ1-4, with 7 bases fitting TRBD1. J was trimmed by 4 bases and V by 0 bases; bases with no gene match: 3. Germline V gene sequence: CDR1 SGHRS, CDR2 YFSETQ. This CDR3 contains 15 residues. The DNA of the CDR3 is TGCGCCAGCAGCTTGGGACAGGGCTATAATGAAAAACTGTTTTTT. Translating it yields CASSLGQGYNEKLFF.

This rearrangement joins TRBV19 to TRBJ1-1; D possibly corresponds to TRBD1 (6 bases). V was clipped by 5 bases and J by 7 bases, with 14 bases between them. The CDR3 contains 13 residues. CDR1 is LNHDA, CDR2 SQIVND, per germline (reference sequence). In nucleotides, the CDR3 is TGTGCCAGTAGTGTAACAGGGACTCTTGAAGCTTTCTTT. It encodes CASSVTGTLEAFF.

The chain carries TRBV19 and TRBJ1-1; 11 nucleotides agree with TRBD1. The J segment lost 2 bases and the V segment lost 6 bases, leaving 5 bases of the junction unmatched. This CDR3 comprises 15 residues. CDR1 is LNHDA, CDR2 SQIVND, per germline (reference sequence). CDR3: CASRDRGQGNTEAFF. The CDR3 DNA follows: TGTGCCAGTAGGGACAGGGGGCAAGGAAACACTGAAGCTTTCTTT. The entire variable domain, with the rest obtained from reference TRBV19 and TRBJ1-1, is as follows: DGGITQSPKYLFRKEGQNVTLSCEQNLNHDAMYWYRQDPGQGLRLIYYSQIVNDFQKGDIAEGYSVSREKKESFPLTVTSAQKNPTAFYLCASRDRGQGNTEAFFGQGTRLTVV.

The V call is TRBV19, the J call TRBJ1-1, with D tentatively TRBD1 (5 bases). The ends were cut back, 6 bases at V and 5 bases at J, with 19 bases in the middle. Germline-derived CDR1 and CDR2 are LNHDA and SQIVND (reference sequence). The CDR3 has 15 residues. CDR3 loop: CASSPSGPGKTEAFF. CDR3 sequence (DNA): TGTGCCAGTAGCCCGTCCGGACCAGGGAAGACTGAAGCTTTCTTT.

This clone was seen just once. Other nucleotide sequences from this sample produce the same CDR3. The chain uses TRBV6-1 and TRBJ2-1; TRBD1 aligns across 7 bases. Losses at the gene ends were 6 bases for V and 6 bases for J; bases not matched to a gene: 8. Germline values: CDR1 MNHNS, CDR2 SASEGT. This CDR3 region has 14 residues. The CDR3 DNA is TGTGCCAGCAGGCCCACAGGGGATGGCAATGAGCAGTTCTTC. It yields the protein CASRPTGDGNEQFF.

This chain links TRBV5-6 with TRBJ1-4; 9 nucleotides agree with TRBD1. The CDR3 consists of 14 residues. The junction had 4 bases not matched to a gene; V was cut back by 3 bases and J by 7 bases. The germline gives CDR1 SGHDT, CDR2 YYEEEE. CDR3: CASSSGQGGEKLFF. For the CDR3, the DNA is TGTGCCAGCAGCTCGGGACAGGGAGGTGAAAAACTGTTTTTT.

The chain couples TRBV5-8 to TRBJ2-3; 11 bases fit TRBD2. The CDR3 covers 16 residues. Unmatched junction bases numbered 7, after V lost 5 bases and J lost 2 bases. Germline CDR1 and CDR2: SGHTS and YDEGEE. DNA of the CDR3: TGTGCCAGCAGTTCCGGGACTAGCGGTTTCACAGATACGCAGTATTTT. Encoded protein: CASSSGTSGFTDTQYF.

This rearrangement joins TRBV5-4 to TRBJ1-2; tentatively, D is TRBD1 (6 bases). The germline V gene has CDR1 SGHNT and CDR2 YYREEE (reference sequence). The CDR3 consists of 16 residues. Trimming removed 3 bases at V and 8 bases at J, with 23 bases between. The CDR3 loop reads CASSYDTLQGRGGYTF. CDR3 sequence (DNA): TGTGCCAGCAGCTACGACACCTTACAGGGAAGAGGGGGCTACACCTTC.

This clone was detected only a few times. The rearrangement joins TRBV2 to TRBJ1-2; D gene uncertain. Germline-derived CDR1 and CDR2 are SNHLY and FYNNEI. Trimming shortened V by 5 bases and J by 4 bases, and 14 bases separated the two germline ends. The CDR3 contains 14 residues. CDR3 in amino acids: CASSRRGAGYGYTF. CDR3 nucleotide sequence: TGTGCCAGCAGTCGCAGAGGAGCCGGCTATGGCTACACCTTC.

The chain links TRBV5-1 to TRBJ2-3; D ambiguous. V was pared by 1 base and J by 6 bases, with 12 bases between. Germline CDR1 and CDR2: SGHRS and YFSETQ. CDR3 length: 14 residues. The CDR3 is CASSLSRFADTQYF. As DNA, the CDR3 is TGCGCCAGCAGCTTGAGCAGATTCGCGGATACGCAGTATTTT.

The rearrangement uses TRBV5-1 and TRBJ2-1; D might be TRBD2 (7 bases). V was trimmed by 4 bases and J by 9 bases, leaving 17 bases between them. Germline CDR1 is SGHRS and CDR2 is YFSETQ. The CDR3 loop spans 14 amino acids. The CDR3 region has the DNA TGCGCCAGCAGCCACGTAACGGGGGGCGGTGAGCAGTTCTTC. Translated: CASSHVTGGGEQFF.

J is TRBJ2-3 and V is TRBV28; TRBD1 might be the D (6 bases). V gave up 1 base and J gave up 9 bases, with 11 bases separating them. The CDR3 has 13 amino acids. CDR1 is MDHEN and CDR2 is SYDVKM in the germline V gene. CDR3 residues: CASSLYRDGTQYF. In DNA, the CDR3 is TGTGCCAGCAGTTTATACAGGGACGGGACGCAGTATTTT. The full variable domain, with the rest looked up from reference TRBV28 and TRBJ2-3, is DVKVTQSSRYLVKRTGEKVFLECVQDMDHENMFWYRQDPGLGLRLIYFSYDVKMKEKGDIPEGYSVSREKKERFSLILESASTNQTSMYLCASSLYRDGTQYFGPGTRLTVL.

The chain is built from TRBV5-1 and TRBJ2-7, with 11 bases lining up with TRBD2. V shed 2 bases, J shed 1 base, and the junction held 5 bases outside the gene matches. The CDR3 totals 16 residues. Germline V gene lookup returns CDR1 SGHRS and CDR2 YFSETQ. The CDR3 reads CASSLLAGALSYEQYF. The CDR3 DNA reads TGCGCCAGCAGCTTACTAGCGGGGGCCCTTTCCTACGAGCAGTACTTC.

The rearrangement uses TRBV18 and TRBJ1-2, with TRBD1 identical over 8 bases. J lost 0 bases, V lost 6 bases, and 9 bases had no gene match. The CDR3 has 16 amino acids. CDR1 and CDR2 (germline): KGHSH, LQKENI. CDR3 amino acids: CASSPGRGQANYGYTF. DNA for the CDR3: TGTGCCAGCTCCCCGGGCAGGGGGCAAGCTAACTATGGCTACACCTTC.

A few counts support this clone. The V and J genes are TRBV29-1 and TRBJ2-5; D remains ambiguous. Germline CDR1 and CDR2: SQVTM and ANQGSEA. The CDR3 consists of 13 residues. Trimming pared 3 bases from V and 5 bases from J, leaving 13 bases between. Here the CDR3 reads CSVEKRPRETQYF. The CDR3 DNA reads TGCAGCGTTGAGAAACGGCCCCGGGAGACCCAGTACTTC.